Below, 13 T cell receptor beta chains from the same sample are listed, as sequenced in a study of beta chain features in type 1 diabetes (dated by TCRdb to 2017 to 2018). Here is what the overall study found, with its caveats: Type 1 diabetes patients showed a moderate but significant shortening of TCRB CDR3 length in all four CD4+ subsets.

Their recognized antigens are unknown. The method behind the library was the immunoSEQ multiplex PCR assay. All of the isolated RNA was reverse transcribed with the High Capacity cDNA Reverse Transcription Kit, so expressed TCRB transcripts were sequenced. Sourced from immuneACCESS, this table was stored by TCRdb with only in-frame sequences that have V and J called. A share of the clones is absent; for the studies checked, an unresolved V gene accounts for under half, and the remainder has no known explanation. The sample data list around 300,000 clones, and approximately 15% of these were observed just once. The top ten clones comprise around 0.015% of the sample. Sequenced: naive CD4+ T cells from blood. Interpreted using the paper, the cell subset or site label stands for: true naive CD4+ T cells. These receptors all come from a man younger than 35 with type 1 diabetes.

This clone came up a few times. The genes are TRBV5-1 and TRBJ2-7, with 9 bases identical to TRBD2. CDR3 length equals 14 residues. Trimming at V came to 0 bases and at J to 6 bases, leaving 4 bases not matched to a gene. The germline V gene has CDR1 SGHRS and CDR2 YFSETQ. The CDR3 DNA follows: TGCGCCAGCAGCTTGGTAGCGGGGGCCCCCGAGCAGTACTTC. The encoded protein is CASSLVAGAPEQYF.

This clone was recorded a few times. The chain links TRBV5-4 to TRBJ1-2; 9 bases align to TRBD1. The V segment lost 2 bases and the J segment 5 bases; nucleotides outside the gene matches: 10. CDR1 SGHNT and CDR2 YYREEE come from the germline V gene (reference sequence). CDR3 length: 16 residues. The CDR3 spells CASSLPGDRVWYGYTF. The CDR3 DNA sequence: TGTGCCAGCAGCTTACCAGGGGACAGGGTATGGTATGGCTACACCTTC.

This chain links TRBV4-2 with TRBJ1-3; D may be TRBD1 (5 bases). Germline V gene lookup returns CDR1 LGHNA and CDR2 YNFKEQ. CDR3 length equals 16 residues. Trimming stripped 1 base from V and 3 bases from J, with 13 bases between. The CDR3 sequence is CASSQAVGRDGNTIYF. The CDR3 region has the DNA TGTGCCAGCAGCCAAGCTGTTGGCAGGGATGGAAACACCATATATTTT.

The chain links TRBV4-3 to TRBJ1-2; 9 positions match TRBD1. Germline CDR1 is LGHNA and CDR2 is YSLEER. Trimming cost V 2 bases and J 4 bases; bases outside gene matches: 5. The CDR3 covers 15 residues. CDR3 residues: CASSQRGTGSYGYTF. The DNA for the CDR3 is TGCGCCAGCAGCCAACGAGGGACAGGGAGCTATGGCTACACCTTC.

This clone was counted only a few times. The chain carries TRBV29-1 and TRBJ2-7, with a weak D call TRBD2 (6 bases). This CDR3 spans 13 amino acids. V shed 4 bases and J shed 7 bases, with 17 bases lying between them. The germline V gene has CDR1 SQVTM and CDR2 ANQGSEA. The CDR3 coding sequence is TGCAGCGTTGCTGGGGGGATGCGGTGGGAGCAGTACTTC. Protein sequence: CSVAGGMRWEQYF.

The genes are TRBV7-9 and TRBJ2-1, with 8 bases fitting TRBD1. The CDR3 has 16 amino acids. The V gene end was trimmed by 5 bases and the J gene end by 3 bases; junction bases not matched to a gene: 9. The V gene's germline CDR1 is SEHNR and CDR2 FQNEAQ (reference sequence). The DNA of the CDR3 is TGTGCCAGCAGCCTCCGGACAGGGCCGAACTACAATGAGCAGTTCTTC. The encoded protein is CASSLRTGPNYNEQFF. Variable domain in full (rest from reference TRBV7-9 and TRBJ2-1): DTGVSQNPRHKITKRGQNVTFRCDPISEHNRLYWYRQTLGQGPEFLTYFQNEAQLEKSRLLSDRFSAERPKGSFSTLEIQRTEQGDSAMYLCASSLRTGPNYNEQFFGPGTRLTVL.

This clone showed up just once. CDR3 protein: CASSPRADRGLGDTQYF. CDR3 DNA sequence: TGTGCCAGCTCACCCCGTGCGGACAGGGGATTAGGAGATACGCAGTATTTT. V is TRBV18 and J is TRBJ2-3; 9 bases map to TRBD1. The germline gives CDR1 KGHSH, CDR2 LQKENI. J lost 5 bases, V lost 3 bases, and 12 bases had no gene match. The CDR3 runs 17 residues.

The chain combines TRBV28 with TRBJ2-5; D perhaps matches TRBD1 (6 bases). CDR1 is MDHEN, CDR2 SYDVKM, per germline. There are 13 residues in the CDR3. V lost 11 bases and J lost 5, with 18 bases in between. CDR3 residues: CASQQGSVETQYF. The CDR3 DNA follows: TGTGCCTCCCAACAGGGTTCGGTGGAGACCCAGTACTTC. Filled out from reference TRBV28 and TRBJ2-5, the complete variable domain reads DVKVTQSSRYLVKRTGEKVFLECVQDMDHENMFWYRQDPGLGLRLIYFSYDVKMKEKGDIPEGYSVSREKKERFSLILESASTNQTSMYLCASQQGSVETQYFGPGTRLLVL.

This clone has only a few counts. This CDR3 is also generated by other DNA sequences in the sample. The gene calls are TRBV7-2 and TRBJ2-2; 7 nucleotides align to TRBD1. The CDR3 is made up of 13 amino acids. The germline gives CDR1 SGHTA, CDR2 FQGNSA. Losses at the gene ends were 6 bases for V and 6 bases for J; bases not matched to a gene: 4. In DNA form, the CDR3 reads TGTGCCAGCAGGGGGCAGGGGGCCGGGGAGCTGTTTTTT. It is translated as CASRGQGAGELFF.

The V gene is TRBV11-2, the J gene TRBJ2-7; D gene unclear. Germline loops: CDR1 SGHAT, CDR2 FQNNGV. The CDR3 is made up of 13 amino acids. Trimming removed 1 base at V and 0 bases at J, with 4 bases between. CDR3 nucleotides: TGTGCCAGCAGCTTAGCCAGCTCCTACGAGCAGTACTTC. It is translated as CASSLASSYEQYF. Supplemented by reference TRBV11-2 and TRBJ2-7, the full variable domain reads EAGVAQSPRYKIIEKRQSVAFWCNPISGHATLYWYQQILGQGPKLLIQFQNNGVVDDSQLPKDRFSAERLKGVDSTLKIQPAKLEDSAVYLCASSLASSYEQYFGPGTRLTVT.

A few counts support this clone. The chain employs TRBV29-1 and TRBJ2-3, with unresolved D. The CDR3 is made up of 13 amino acids. Germline V gene sequence: CDR1 SQVTM, CDR2 ANQGSEA. The V end lost 4 bases, the J end lost 4 bases, and 12 bases lay between the germline ends. The DNA for the CDR3 is TGCAGCGTTGTGCGGCCTGGTCCAGATACGCAGTATTTT. This sequence encodes CSVVRPGPDTQYF.

This clone was recorded a few times. The rearrangement links TRBV7-9 to TRBJ2-1, with 9 bases identical to TRBD2. Per the germline V gene, CDR1 is SEHNR and CDR2 is FQNEAQ (reference sequence). The CDR3 has 17 residues. The ends lost 1 base at V and 7 bases at J; junction bases unmatched: 11. DNA of the CDR3: TGTGCCAGCAGCTTAGGGAGCGGGGGGTATACCGGAAATGAGCAGTTCTTC. Protein sequence: CASSLGSGGYTGNEQFF.

This clone was counted a few times. The chain links TRBV4-2 to TRBJ2-5; the D is unclear. There are 16 residues in the CDR3. The germline gives CDR1 LGHNA, CDR2 YNFKEQ. V lost 3 bases, J lost 4 bases, and 18 bases lay in between. CDR3 nucleotides: TGTGCCAGCAGCCAGGTCTCGAGTGCCCCCCCAGAGACCCAGTACTTC. This gives the protein CASSQVSSAPPETQYF.